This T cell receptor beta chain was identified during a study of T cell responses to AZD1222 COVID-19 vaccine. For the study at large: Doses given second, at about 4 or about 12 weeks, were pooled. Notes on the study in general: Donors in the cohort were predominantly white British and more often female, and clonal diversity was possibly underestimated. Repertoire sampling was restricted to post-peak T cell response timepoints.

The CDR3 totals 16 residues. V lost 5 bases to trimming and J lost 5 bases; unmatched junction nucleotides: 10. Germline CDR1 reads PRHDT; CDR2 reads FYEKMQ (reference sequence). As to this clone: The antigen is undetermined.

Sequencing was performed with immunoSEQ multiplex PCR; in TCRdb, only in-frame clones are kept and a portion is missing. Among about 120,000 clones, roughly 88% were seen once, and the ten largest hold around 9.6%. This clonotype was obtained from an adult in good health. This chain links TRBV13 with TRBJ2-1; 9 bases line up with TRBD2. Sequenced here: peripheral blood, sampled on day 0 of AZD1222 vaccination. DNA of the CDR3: TGTGCCAGCAGCCCAGGTGGCGGGAGGGGGGACAATGAGCAGTTCTTC. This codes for CASSPGGGRGDNEQFF.